This T cell receptor beta chain was documented in a study of blood T cell repertoires in COVID-19. In the study overall: T cells, B-cell-depleted T cells, or PBMCs provided the cDNA or gDNA that served as material.

In the original analysis: Amplification from reference gene primers served as the basis for estimated nucleated cell counts. Profiled with immunoSEQ multiplex PCR; TCRdb holds only in-frame clones, not every one. V and J calls and clone size are copied from that table; D and trimming were computed from the DNA. Of about 230,000 clones in the sample, roughly 85% were seen once. Trimming took off 2 bases at V and 4 bases at J, with 14 bases between the two ends. Germline V CDR1 and CDR2: MDHEN, SYDVKM. The CDR3 extends over 15 amino acids. The TCR originated in a man aged 35 to 55 with acute or convalescent COVID-19. The gene calls are TRBV28 and TRBJ1-2; D uncertain. Sample: peripheral blood. The CDR3 loop is CASSLVSAGSYGYTF. Here the CDR3 DNA reads TGTGCCAGCAGTTTAGTTTCCGCAGGATCCTATGGCTACACCTTC.